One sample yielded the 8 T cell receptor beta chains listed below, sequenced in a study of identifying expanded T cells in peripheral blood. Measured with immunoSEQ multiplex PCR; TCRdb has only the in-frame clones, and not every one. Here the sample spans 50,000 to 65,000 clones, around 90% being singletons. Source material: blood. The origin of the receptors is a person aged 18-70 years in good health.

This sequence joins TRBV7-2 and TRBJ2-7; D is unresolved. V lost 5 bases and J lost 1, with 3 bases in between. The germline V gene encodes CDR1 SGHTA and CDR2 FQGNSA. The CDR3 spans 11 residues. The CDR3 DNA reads TGTGCCAGCAGCCGATCCTACGAGCAGTACTTC. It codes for CASSRSYEQYF.

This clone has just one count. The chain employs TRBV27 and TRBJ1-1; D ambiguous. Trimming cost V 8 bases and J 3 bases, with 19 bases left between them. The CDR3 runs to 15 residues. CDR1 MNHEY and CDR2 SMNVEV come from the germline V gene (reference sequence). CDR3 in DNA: TGTGCCAGCCTAGGGTATGAGGGCGAGGACACTGAAGCTTTCTTT. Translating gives CASLGYEGEDTEAFF.

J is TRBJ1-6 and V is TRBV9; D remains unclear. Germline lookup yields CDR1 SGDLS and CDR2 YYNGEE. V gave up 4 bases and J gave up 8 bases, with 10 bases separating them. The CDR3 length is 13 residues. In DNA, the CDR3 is TGTGCCAGCAGCAGAAATACCGATTCACCCCTCCACTTT. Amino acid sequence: CASSRNTDSPLHF.

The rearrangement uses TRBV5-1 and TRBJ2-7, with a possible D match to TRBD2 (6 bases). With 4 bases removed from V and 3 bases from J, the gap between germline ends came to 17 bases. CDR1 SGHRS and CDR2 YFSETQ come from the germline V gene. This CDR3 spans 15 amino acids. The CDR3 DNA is TGCGCCAGCAGCAGACGACCGGGACTTGACTACGAGCAGTACTTC. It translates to CASSRRPGLDYEQYF.

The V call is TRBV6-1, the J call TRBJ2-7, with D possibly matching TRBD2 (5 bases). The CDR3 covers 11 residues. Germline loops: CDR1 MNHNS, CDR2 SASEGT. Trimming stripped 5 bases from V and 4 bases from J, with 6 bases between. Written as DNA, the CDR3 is TGTGCCAGCAGTAGAGGGTACGAGCAGTACTTC. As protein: CASSRGYEQYF.

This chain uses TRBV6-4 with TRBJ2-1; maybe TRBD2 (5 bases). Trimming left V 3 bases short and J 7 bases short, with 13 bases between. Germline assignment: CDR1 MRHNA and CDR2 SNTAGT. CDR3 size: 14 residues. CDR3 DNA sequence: TGTGCCAGCAGTGAGTCTGAGGGTATTAATGAGCAGTTCTTC. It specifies CASSESEGINEQFF.

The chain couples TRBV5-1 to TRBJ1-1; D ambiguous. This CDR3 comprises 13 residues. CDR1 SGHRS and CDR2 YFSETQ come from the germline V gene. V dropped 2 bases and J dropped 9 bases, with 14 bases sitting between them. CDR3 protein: CASSFSGINQAFF. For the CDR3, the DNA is TGCGCCAGCAGCTTCTCCGGGATCAACCAAGCTTTCTTT. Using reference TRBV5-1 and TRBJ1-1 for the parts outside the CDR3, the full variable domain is KAGVTQTPRYLIKTRGQQVTLSCSPISGHRSVSWYQQTPGQGLQFLFEYFSETQRNKGNFPGRFSGRQFSNSRSEMNVSTLELGDSALYLCASSFSGINQAFFGQGTRLTVV.

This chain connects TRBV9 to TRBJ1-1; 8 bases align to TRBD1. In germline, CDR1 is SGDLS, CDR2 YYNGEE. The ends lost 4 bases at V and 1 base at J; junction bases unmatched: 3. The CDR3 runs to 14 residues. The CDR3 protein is CASSLGQGNTEAFF. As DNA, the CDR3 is TGTGCCAGCAGCCTCGGACAGGGGAACACTGAAGCTTTCTTT.